The 20 T cell receptor beta chains presented below share a single source sample, sequenced in a study of technical replicates of blood from a handful of donors. Libraries were prepared by immunoSEQ multiplex PCR; TCRdb keeps only in-frame clonotypes and omits some of them. The table lists about 81,000 clones, roughly four fifths of them singletons. Input material: PBMCs. The receptors stem from a human donor in good health. Some clones in this sample may be carry-over from other donors' samples.

The CDR3 nucleotides read TGTGCCAGCAGTTTATCGTACGTTGGCGAGCAGTTCTTC. Protein sequence: CASSLSYVGEQFF. This sequence joins TRBV27 and TRBJ2-1; D unclear. The V gene lost 0 bases and the J gene lost 10 bases, with 10 bases spanning the gap. The germline V gene encodes CDR1 MNHEY and CDR2 SMNVEV (reference sequence). CDR3 length: 13 amino acids.

The J gene is TRBJ2-5, the V gene TRBV19; D not certain. The CDR3 is 13 amino acids. CDR1 is LNHDA, CDR2 SQIVND, per germline (reference sequence). V was clipped by 3 bases and J by 5 bases, with 10 bases between them. The CDR3 nucleotides read TGTGCCAGTAGTATGGCAAAGTGGGAGACCCAGTACTTC. Amino acids: CASSMAKWETQYF. Full variable domain (missing parts from reference TRBV19 and TRBJ2-5): DGGITQSPKYLFRKEGQNVTLSCEQNLNHDAMYWYRQDPGQGLRLIYYSQIVNDFQKGDIAEGYSVSREKKESFPLTVTSAQKNPTAFYLCASSMAKWETQYFGPGTRLLVL.

This clone qualifies as medium-sized. The gene calls are TRBV4-2 and TRBJ1-1; D is ambiguous. Germline V CDR1 and CDR2: LGHNA, YNFKEQ. This CDR3 comprises 16 residues. V lost 1 base and J lost 0, with 12 bases in between. CDR3 region: CASSQGGQDMNTEAFF. DNA for the CDR3: TGTGCCAGCAGCCAAGGAGGGCAAGACATGAACACTGAAGCTTTCTTT.

The rearrangement uses TRBV7-9 and TRBJ1-1; no definite D call. V shed 2 bases and J shed 1 base, with 11 bases lying between them. Germline CDR1 SEHNR, CDR2 FQNEAQ (reference sequence). The CDR3 is made up of 15 amino acids. This chain's CDR3 is CASSLTARGNTEAFF. As DNA, the CDR3 is TGTGCCAGCAGCTTAACTGCCCGGGGGAACACTGAAGCTTTCTTT.

CDR3 bases: TGTGCCAGCAGCATCCGGGACAGGGAGTATACGCAGTATTTT. It codes for CASSIRDREYTQYF. This chain links TRBV5-6 with TRBJ2-3, with 9 bases lining up with TRBD1. The germline gives CDR1 SGHDT, CDR2 YYEEEE. This CDR3 is built from 14 residues. V shed 4 bases, J shed 7 bases, and the junction held 7 bases outside the gene matches.

This clone was observed a few times. V usage is TRBV14 and J usage is TRBJ1-6; a weak D match, TRBD1 (5 bases). From germline, CDR1 is SGHDN and CDR2 FVKESK. The CDR3 runs to 15 residues. Trimming removed 3 bases at V and 8 bases at J, with 14 bases between. The DNA for the CDR3 is TGTGCCAGCAGCCAGTGGGGCTCGAGGTATTCACCCCTCCACTTT. This codes for CASSQWGSRYSPLHF. The whole variable domain, remainder taken from reference TRBV14 and TRBJ1-6, is EAGVTQFPSHSVIEKGQTVTLRCDPISGHDNLYWYRRVMGKEIKFLLHFVKESKQDESGMPNNRFLAERTGGTYSTLKVQPAELEDSGVYFCASSQWGSRYSPLHFGNGTRLTVT.

V gene TRBV9 combines with J gene TRBJ1-2; D is unresolved. The CDR3 is 15 amino acids. The germline V gene has CDR1 SGDLS and CDR2 YYNGEE. The V and J ends lost 0 bases and 4 bases respectively, with 13 bases between them. In DNA form, the CDR3 reads TGTGCCAGCAGCGTAGAGCCGGACTCCCGCTATGGCTACACCTTC. Translating gives CASSVEPDSRYGYTF.

The chain carries TRBV6-6 and TRBJ1-1; possibly TRBD1 for D (5 bases). The ends were cut back, 5 bases at V and 1 base at J, with 8 bases in the middle. The CDR3 spans 13 residues. Germline V gene data show CDR1 as MNHNY and CDR2 as SVGAGI (reference sequence). The CDR3 protein is CASSVTGNTEAFF. CDR3 sequence (DNA): TGTGCCAGCAGTGTTACAGGGAACACTGAAGCTTTCTTT.

The chain links TRBV29-1 to TRBJ2-7; D is possibly TRBD1 (5 bases). CDR3 length: 12 residues. The germline V gene encodes CDR1 SQVTM and CDR2 ANQGSEA. Trimming left V 2 bases short and J 4 bases short, with 9 bases between. DNA of the CDR3: TGCAGCGTTGAACAGGGTTCGTACGAGCAGTACTTC. This sequence encodes CSVEQGSYEQYF.

This chain links TRBV5-4 with TRBJ2-3; 11 positions agree with TRBD2. The germline V gene encodes CDR1 SGHNT and CDR2 YYREEE (reference sequence). The CDR3 has 18 amino acids. V shed 7 bases and J 0 bases; nucleotides not matched to a gene: 13. CDR3 protein: CASAPGLADSLSTDTQYF. The CDR3 coding sequence is TGTGCCAGCGCCCCGGGACTAGCGGATTCCTTAAGCACAGATACGCAGTATTTT.

V gene TRBV4-2 combines with J gene TRBJ1-5, with TRBD1 identical over 11 bases. The CDR3 extends over 20 amino acids. The junction had 13 bases not matched to a gene; V was cut back by 1 base and J by 2 bases. The germline CDR1 and CDR2 sequences are LGHNA and YNFKEQ. The CDR3: CASSQGSWTGGLSGNQPQHF. The CDR3, as DNA: TGTGCCAGCAGCCAAGGTTCCTGGACAGGGGGCCTTTCGGGCAATCAGCCCCAGCATTTT.

The table lists this clone with a few counts. The same CDR3 also results from other DNA sequences found in this sample. V usage is TRBV9 and J usage is TRBJ1-1; D gene unclear. The CDR3 consists of 14 residues. The V end lost 0 bases, the J end lost 2 bases, and 8 bases lay between the germline ends. Germline V lookup: CDR1 SGDLS, CDR2 YYNGEE. CDR3 sequence (DNA): TGTGCCAGCAGCGTAGCAGGAGGAAACACTGAAGCTTTCTTT. It encodes CASSVAGGNTEAFF.

This clone was seen only a few times. The chain is built from TRBV19 and TRBJ2-1; a possible D gene is TRBD2 (6 bases). Germline CDR1 is LNHDA and CDR2 is SQIVND (reference sequence). There are 16 residues in the CDR3. With 5 bases removed from V and 0 bases from J, the gap between germline ends came to 14 bases. CDR3 loop: CASSPSSGGSYNEQFF. In DNA, the CDR3 is TGTGCCAGTAGTCCCAGTTCCGGGGGCTCCTACAATGAGCAGTTCTTC.

The chain uses TRBV18 and TRBJ1-4; 8 bases align to TRBD1. After removal of 2 bases from V and 7 bases from J, the junction contained 3 bases not matched to a gene. This CDR3 region has 14 residues. Germline CDR1 KGHSH, CDR2 LQKENI. For the CDR3, the DNA is TGTGCCAGCTCACCAGACAGGGGAGGTGAAAAACTGTTTTTT. Protein sequence: CASSPDRGGEKLFF.

This clone was recorded a few times. The chain has TRBV7-9 and TRBJ1-2, with 12 bases matching TRBD1. This CDR3 comprises 15 residues. V gave up 3 bases and J gave up 7 bases; unmatched junction bases: 6. Looked up from germline, CDR1 is SEHNR and CDR2 is FQNEAQ (reference sequence). The chain's CDR3 is CASSFPGQGAIGYTF. The CDR3 nucleotides are TGTGCCAGCAGCTTTCCGGGACAGGGGGCAATTGGCTACACCTTC.

This rearrangement joins TRBV11-3 to TRBJ2-5; D might be TRBD1 (6 bases). Between the trimmed V and J ends, which lost 6 bases and 7 bases, there was a span of 15 bases. The CDR3 totals 13 residues. Germline assignment: CDR1 SGHNT and CDR2 YENEEA. CDR3 sequence (DNA): TGTGCCAGCAGTCTGACAGGCCTAGGGACCCAGTACTTC. This sequence encodes CASSLTGLGTQYF. The full variable domain, with the rest looked up from reference TRBV11-3 and TRBJ2-5, is EAGVVQSPRYKIIEKKQPVAFWCNPISGHNTLYWYLQNLGQGPELLIRYENEEAVDDSQLPKDRFSAERLKGVDSTLKIQPAELGDSAVYLCASSLTGLGTQYFGPGTRLLVL.

The chain carries TRBV23-1 and TRBJ2-1; TRBD2 agrees at 8 bases. TRBV23-1 is an open reading frame whose function is uncertain. The V segment lost 8 bases and the J segment 8 bases; nucleotides outside the gene matches: 11. This CDR3 is built from 14 residues. The CDR3: CASSGGVRSDEQFF. Written as DNA, the CDR3 is TGCGCCAGCTCGGGAGGGGTGAGGAGCGATGAGCAGTTCTTC.

In this sample, this clone turned up once. This chain joins TRBV7-9 and TRBJ1-2; 8 positions agree with TRBD1. CDR3 length equals 14 residues. CDR1 and CDR2 (germline): SEHNR, FQNEAQ (reference sequence). The V segment lost 5 bases and the J segment 7 bases; nucleotides outside the gene matches: 9. The CDR3 is CASSPWRTGFGYTF. The CDR3 DNA follows: TGTGCCAGCAGCCCCTGGAGGACAGGGTTTGGCTACACCTTC.

The chain links TRBV13 to TRBJ2-5, with a weak D call TRBD2 (6 bases). In germline, CDR1 is PRHDT, CDR2 FYEKMQ (reference sequence). The CDR3 runs 13 residues. Trimming shortened V by 7 bases and J by 6 bases, and 15 bases separated the two germline ends. CDR3 sequence: CASNRLVGQTQYF. CDR3 in DNA: TGTGCCAGCAACAGACTAGTAGGTCAGACCCAGTACTTC.

The gene calls are TRBV21-1 and TRBJ2-1; the table's D call, TRBD1, was not checked against the DNA. TRBV21-1 is a pseudogene segment. CDR3 length equals 12 residues. In nucleotides, the CDR3 is TGTGCCAGCAGCCTAGGGGGTCCTGAGCAGTTCTTC. It encodes CASSLGGPEQFF.